A single sample is the source of the 29 T cell receptor beta chains below, sequenced in a study of blood T cell repertoires in COVID-19. Assay used: immunoSEQ multiplex PCR; TCRdb lists only in-frame clones, some missing. The sample includes some 150,000 clones, roughly four fifths of them seen just once. Specimen: peripheral blood. These receptor sequences come from a woman aged 45-60 years with active or convalescent COVID-19.

The V and J genes are TRBV6-1 and TRBJ2-3; tentative D call: TRBD1 (6 bases). Germline CDR1 is MNHNS and CDR2 is SASEGT. CDR3 length: 14 residues. The V end lost 2 bases, the J end lost 7 bases, and 13 bases lay between the germline ends. The CDR3 region is CASSESGRGNTQYF. The CDR3 nucleotides read TGTGCCAGCAGTGAATCTGGCAGGGGTAATACGCAGTATTTT.

The J gene is TRBJ2-2, the V gene TRBV19; D is ambiguous. Germline CDR1 is LNHDA and CDR2 is SQIVND (reference sequence). V lost 4 bases, J lost 0 bases, and 3 bases lay in between. The CDR3 covers 13 residues. In DNA, the CDR3 is TGTGCCAGTAGTACCACGAACACCGGGGAGCTGTTTTTT. Protein sequence: CASSTTNTGELFF.

This clone was found many times. The CDR3 nucleotides are TGTGCCAGCAGCCGAGGCGGGGGAACCTACGAGCAGTACTTC. Protein sequence: CASSRGGGTYEQYF. The chain carries TRBV6-5 and TRBJ2-7; 7 nucleotides match TRBD2. The V segment lost 6 bases and the J segment 2 bases; nucleotides outside the gene matches: 7. Per the germline V gene, CDR1 is MNHEY and CDR2 is SVGAGI. The CDR3 extends over 14 amino acids.

V and J are TRBV11-2 and TRBJ1-2; D gene uncertain. Trimming cost V 1 base and J 7 bases, with 16 bases left between them. The CDR3 is made up of 15 amino acids. Germline V lookup: CDR1 SGHAT, CDR2 FQNNGV. The CDR3 region has the DNA TGTGCCAGCAGCTTAGTCCTGACGGAGGTCGGTGGCTACACCTTC. Its translation: CASSLVLTEVGGYTF. The complete variable domain, with remaining parts taken from reference TRBV11-2 and TRBJ1-2, reads EAGVAQSPRYKIIEKRQSVAFWCNPISGHATLYWYQQILGQGPKLLIQFQNNGVVDDSQLPKDRFSAERLKGVDSTLKIQPAKLEDSAVYLCASSLVLTEVGGYTFGSGTRLTVV.

The chain combines TRBV25-1 with TRBJ1-4, with TRBD1 identical over 10 bases. This CDR3 is built from 15 residues. Germline assignment: CDR1 MGHDK and CDR2 SYGVNS. The V segment lost 4 bases and the J segment 8 bases; nucleotides outside the gene matches: 7. The CDR3 nucleotides are TGTGCCAGCAGTGGGGACAGGGGTCGGGGGGAAAAACTGTTTTTT. It codes for CASSGDRGRGEKLFF.

V is TRBV5-1 and J is TRBJ1-2, with 9 bases that match TRBD1. V trimming: 3 bases; J trimming: 7 bases; junction bases outside the gene matches: 1. This CDR3 has 12 residues. Germline V gives CDR1 SGHRS, CDR2 YFSETQ. The DNA of the CDR3 is TGCGCCAGCAGCTGGGACAGGGCTGGCTACACCTTC. This translates into CASSWDRAGYTF.

V usage is TRBV2 and J usage is TRBJ1-1; 7 bases are a match to TRBD1. V lost 4 bases to trimming and J lost 5 bases; unmatched junction nucleotides: 4. Germline CDR1 reads SNHLY; CDR2 reads FYNNEI. The CDR3 length is 13 residues. The CDR3 sequence is CASSAQGRTEAFF. The CDR3 DNA reads as TGTGCCAGCAGTGCACAGGGGAGAACTGAAGCTTTCTTT. The whole variable domain, remainder taken from reference TRBV2 and TRBJ1-1, is EPEVTQTPSHQVTQMGQEVILRCVPISNHLYFYWYRQILGQKVEFLVSFYNNEISEKSEIFDDQFSVERPDGSNFTLKIRSTKLEDSAMYFCASSAQGRTEAFFGQGTRLTVV.

The chain uses TRBV28 and TRBJ1-6, with D unresolved. Germline V CDR1 and CDR2: MDHEN, SYDVKM. V was shortened by 6 bases and J by 9 bases, with 21 bases between the two germline ends. The CDR3 spans 16 residues. The CDR3, as DNA: TGTGCCAGCAGACCCCCGGGAAATCAAGTGGGTTCACCCCTCCACTTT. Encoded protein: CASRPPGNQVGSPLHF. Full variable domain (rest looked up from reference TRBV28 and TRBJ1-6): DVKVTQSSRYLVKRTGEKVFLECVQDMDHENMFWYRQDPGLGLRLIYFSYDVKMKEKGDIPEGYSVSREKKERFSLILESASTNQTSMYLCASRPPGNQVGSPLHFGNGTRLTVT.

The chain has TRBV5-1 and TRBJ1-1; a possible D gene is TRBD1 (6 bases). Germline V CDR1 and CDR2: SGHRS, YFSETQ. V lost 4 bases, J lost 10 bases, and 14 bases lay in between. The CDR3 loop spans 12 amino acids. As DNA, the CDR3 is TGCGCCAGCAGCCCTACACAGGGTTCAGCTTTCTTT. Translating it yields CASSPTQGSAFF.

J is TRBJ1-1 and V is TRBV11-2, with D unclear. This CDR3 spans 14 amino acids. Germline V gene data show CDR1 as SGHAT and CDR2 as FQNNGV. With 4 bases removed from V and 8 bases from J, the gap between germline ends came to 17 bases. CDR3 coding DNA: TGTGCCAGCAGCTCCCCTTCTCAACCAGGCGAAGCTTTCTTT. Translation gives CASSSPSQPGEAFF.

This chain links TRBV4-2 with TRBJ2-2, with D unresolved. Trimming shortened V by 0 bases and J by 1 base, and 12 bases separated the two germline ends. In germline, CDR1 is LGHNA, CDR2 YNFKEQ. The CDR3 extends over 17 amino acids. CDR3 DNA sequence: TGTGCCAGCAGCCAAGATGACACTTTTCGGAACACCGGGGAGCTGTTTTTT. Encoded protein: CASSQDDTFRNTGELFF.

This chain connects TRBV5-1 to TRBJ1-3; D perhaps matches TRBD1 (5 bases). Germline CDR1 is SGHRS and CDR2 is YFSETQ. V was shortened by 4 bases and J by 0 bases, with 14 bases between the two germline ends. The CDR3 extends over 16 amino acids. Here the CDR3 DNA reads TGCGCCAGCAGCCCTCTCGGGGGAACCTCTGGAAACACCATATATTTT. It is translated as CASSPLGGTSGNTIYF.

V gene TRBV3-1 (or the pseudogene TRBV3-2) combines with J gene TRBJ2-7; 11 positions match TRBD2. Trimming removed 1 base from V and 3 bases from J; junction bases left unmatched: 8. Germline V gives CDR1 LGHDT, CDR2 YNNKEL (reference sequence). CDR3 length: 17 amino acids. Here the CDR3 DNA reads TGTGCCAGCAGCCAAGCGACGGGACTAGCGGCACTCTACGAGCAGTACTTC. Amino acids: CASSQATGLAALYEQYF.

V is TRBV15 and J is TRBJ1-5; 7 positions agree with TRBD1. This CDR3 is 16 amino acids long. With 4 bases clipped from V and 7 bases from J, the junction kept 13 bases outside the gene matches. The V gene's germline CDR1 is LNHNV and CDR2 YYDKDF (reference sequence). CDR3 DNA sequence: TGTGCCACCAGCAAGGGAACCCTGGGACAGACGCAGCCCCAGCATTTT. This sequence encodes CATSKGTLGQTQPQHF.

The gene calls are TRBV28 and TRBJ1-6; 9 bases align to TRBD1. After removal of 9 bases from V and 8 bases from J, the junction contained 11 bases not matched to a gene. The CDR3 runs to 15 residues. Germline V CDR1 and CDR2: MDHEN, SYDVKM. The CDR3, as DNA: TGTGCCAGGGGACTCCGGGACAGGGTTGATTCACCCCTCCACTTT. This codes for CARGLRDRVDSPLHF.

This clone appeared a single time. V gene TRBV6-5 combines with J gene TRBJ1-6, with D perhaps TRBD1 (6 bases). CDR3 length: 12 residues. V was pared by 8 bases and J by 9 bases, with 11 bases between. CDR1 and CDR2 from the germline V gene are MNHEY and SVGAGI. The CDR3 DNA follows: TGTGCCAGCGCGGGGGGCTCTTCACCCCTCCACTTT. This sequence encodes CASAGGSSPLHF.

This chain connects TRBV3-1 (or the pseudogene TRBV3-2) to TRBJ1-2; D possibly corresponds to TRBD1 (5 bases). In germline, CDR1 is LGHDT, CDR2 YNNKEL (reference sequence). The CDR3 runs to 16 residues. V was trimmed by 1 base and J by 0 bases, leaving 12 bases between them. CDR3 nucleotides: TGTGCCAGCAGCCAAGGGGAGGGGAGTCCTAACTATGGCTACACCTTC. This gives the protein CASSQGEGSPNYGYTF.

This chain joins TRBV2 and TRBJ1-2, with 7 bases that match TRBD1. Germline CDR1 reads SNHLY; CDR2 reads FYNNEI. Trimming at V came to 5 bases and at J to 0 bases, leaving 6 bases not matched to a gene. This CDR3 is built from 15 residues. The CDR3: CASSPLGTANYGYTF. CDR3 in DNA: TGTGCCAGCAGTCCCCTCGGGACAGCTAACTATGGCTACACCTTC.

The chain has TRBV18 and TRBJ1-3; possibly TRBD1 for D (6 bases). Trimming removed 2 bases from V and 0 bases from J, with 11 bases in between. The CDR3 runs 16 residues. Germline V gene lookup returns CDR1 KGHSH and CDR2 LQKENI. The CDR3 DNA follows: TGTGCCAGCTCACCAAGCGCGGGGGCCTCTGGAAACACCATATATTTT. Amino acids: CASSPSAGASGNTIYF.

V and J are TRBV7-9 and TRBJ2-1; TRBD2 matches at 8 bases. V lost 5 bases to trimming and J lost 13 bases; unmatched junction nucleotides: 7. The CDR3 spans 12 residues. From germline, CDR1 is SEHNR and CDR2 FQNEAQ (reference sequence). The CDR3 is CASSGSGTRQFF. As DNA, the CDR3 is TGTGCCAGCAGCGGCTCCGGGACTAGACAGTTCTTC.

The chain combines TRBV3-1 (or the pseudogene TRBV3-2) with TRBJ1-2; D call uncertain. Germline CDR1 is LGHDT and CDR2 is YNNKEL (reference sequence). The CDR3 contains 13 residues. The ends were cut back, 6 bases at V and 7 bases at J, with 15 bases in the middle. Written as DNA, the CDR3 is TGTGCCAGCAGAAAGTGGACTAATTGTGGCTACACCTTC. Translating it yields CASRKWTNCGYTF.

The chain couples TRBV7-2 to TRBJ2-5; a possible D gene is TRBD2 (5 bases). The V gene's germline CDR1 is SGHTA and CDR2 FQGNSA. V was shortened by 3 bases and J by 4 bases, with 15 bases between the two germline ends. The CDR3 spans 15 residues. CDR3 region: CASSLAANRGETQYF. CDR3 in DNA: TGTGCCAGCAGCTTGGCAGCGAACCGGGGAGAGACCCAGTACTTC.

The V gene is TRBV19, the J gene TRBJ2-5, with 7 nucleotides matching TRBD2. This CDR3 has 17 amino acids. V was clipped by 3 bases and J by 5 bases; unmatched bases: 15. Germline CDR1 and CDR2: LNHDA and SQIVND (reference sequence). CDR3 amino acids: CASSINRVGGFRETQYF. CDR3 DNA: TGTGCCAGTAGTATCAATCGTGTCGGGGGGTTTAGGGAGACCCAGTACTTC.

In this sample, this clone turned up once. The chain is built from TRBV28 and TRBJ2-1, with 9 bases that match TRBD1. V was clipped by 5 bases and J by 3 bases; unmatched bases: 8. Germline CDR1 reads MDHEN; CDR2 reads SYDVKM. The CDR3 is made up of 16 amino acids. CDR3 loop: CASSASMTGGYNEQFF. In nucleotides, the CDR3 is TGTGCCAGCAGTGCCTCCATGACAGGGGGCTACAATGAGCAGTTCTTC. The variable domain in full, with the rest retrieved from reference TRBV28 and TRBJ2-1, is DVKVTQSSRYLVKRTGEKVFLECVQDMDHENMFWYRQDPGLGLRLIYFSYDVKMKEKGDIPEGYSVSREKKERFSLILESASTNQTSMYLCASSASMTGGYNEQFFGPGTRLTVL.

The rearrangement links TRBV7-2 to TRBJ1-2, with TRBD1 matching 8 bases. The CDR3 has 14 amino acids. Germline trimming cut 4 bases from V and 8 bases from J; bases unmatched to any gene: 9. Germline V gives CDR1 SGHTA, CDR2 FQGNSA. The CDR3 protein is CASSYNDRGRGYTF. The DNA for the CDR3 is TGTGCCAGCAGCTACAACGACAGGGGAAGGGGCTACACCTTC. Full variable domain (remainder filled in from reference TRBV7-2 and TRBJ1-2): GAGVSQSPSNKVTEKGKDVELRCDPISGHTALYWYRQSLGQGLEFLIYFQGNSAPDKSGLPSDRFSAERTGGSVSTLTIQRTQQEDSAVYLCASSYNDRGRGYTFGSGTRLTVV.

V usage is TRBV7-2 and J usage is TRBJ1-1, with D perhaps TRBD1 (6 bases). Germline CDR1 reads SGHTA; CDR2 reads FQGNSA. This CDR3 contains 15 residues. Trimming shortened V by 2 bases and J by 1 base, and 11 bases separated the two germline ends. The CDR3 DNA follows: TGTGCCAGCAGCTTAATGGGGGCGACGAACACTGAAGCTTTCTTT. Translation: CASSLMGATNTEAFF.

The chain carries TRBV9 and TRBJ2-1; 9 nucleotides agree with TRBD2. The germline V gene encodes CDR1 SGDLS and CDR2 YYNGEE. With V trimmed by 0 bases and J by 7 bases, 5 bases remained unmatched. This CDR3 is 15 amino acids long. Written as DNA, the CDR3 is TGTGCCAGCAGCGTAGGTAGCGGGAGATGGAATGAGCAGTTCTTC. It specifies CASSVGSGRWNEQFF.

CDR3: CASSRVQGTNEKLFF. DNA of the CDR3: TGTGCCAGCTCACGGGTACAGGGGACTAATGAAAAACTGTTTTTT. The chain has TRBV18 and TRBJ1-4; 7 nucleotides agree with TRBD1. The germline CDR1 and CDR2 sequences are KGHSH and LQKENI. V was clipped by 4 bases and J by 2 bases; unmatched bases: 4. The CDR3 totals 15 residues.

The table lists this clone with a few counts. The V and J genes are TRBV19 and TRBJ2-3, with a tentative D call TRBD1 (6 bases). V was shortened by 4 bases and J by 6 bases, with 20 bases between the two germline ends. Per germline, CDR1 LNHDA and CDR2 SQIVND (reference sequence). The CDR3 has 16 amino acids. This CDR3 reads CASSTAQGSGGDTQYF. CDR3 bases: TGTGCCAGTAGTACAGCGCAGGGAAGTGGGGGCGATACGCAGTATTTT.